The present T cell receptor beta chain was sequenced within a study of shared clonotypes between healthy human individuals. Findings and caveats of the study: Compared with memory subsets, naive subsets generally had larger estimated richness. Sharing across four donors was highest in naive CD4 (roughly 5%) and lowest in memory CD8 (roughly 0.4%).

The protocol was immunoSEQ multiplex PCR, while the TCRdb copy is restricted to in-frame clones and leaves out a portion. The sample holds roughly 2.4 million clones, 95% seen once. V dropped 0 bases and J dropped 4 bases, with 9 bases sitting between them. Germline V gives CDR1 MNHEY, CDR2 SVGAGI. The CDR3 is 14 residues long. A word on this clone: The antigen remains undetermined.

This chain connects TRBV6-5 to TRBJ1-2; D is ambiguous. Sequencing was done on a sample of naive CD4+ T cells sorted from blood. Subset specified: CD45RA+ positively selected. This TCR was sampled from a man aged 18 to 29 in good health. CDR3 DNA: TGTGCCAGCAGTTACTCGAGTGTTTCCTATGGCTACACCTTC. Protein: CASSYSSVSYGYTF.